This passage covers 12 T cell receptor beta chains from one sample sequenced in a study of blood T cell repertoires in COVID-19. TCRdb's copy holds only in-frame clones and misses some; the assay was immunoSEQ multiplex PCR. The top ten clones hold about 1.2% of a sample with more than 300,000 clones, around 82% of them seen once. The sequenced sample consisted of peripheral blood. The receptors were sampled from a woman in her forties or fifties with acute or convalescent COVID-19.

The CDR3 protein is CASRLAGEFYEQYF. In DNA form, the CDR3 reads TGTGCCAGCAGGCTAGCGGGAGAATTCTACGAGCAGTACTTC. The chain recombines TRBV6-6 with TRBJ2-7; 10 bases map to TRBD2. The V segment lost 6 bases and the J segment 3 bases; nucleotides outside the gene matches: 5. CDR3 length equals 14 residues. CDR1 and CDR2 from the germline V gene are MNHNY and SVGAGI (reference sequence).

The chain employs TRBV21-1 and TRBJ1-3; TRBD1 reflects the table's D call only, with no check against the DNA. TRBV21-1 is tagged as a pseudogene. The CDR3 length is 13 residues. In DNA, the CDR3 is TGTGCCATCAGGGGGCTTCCCCGAAACACCATATATTTT. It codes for CAIRGLPRNTIYF.

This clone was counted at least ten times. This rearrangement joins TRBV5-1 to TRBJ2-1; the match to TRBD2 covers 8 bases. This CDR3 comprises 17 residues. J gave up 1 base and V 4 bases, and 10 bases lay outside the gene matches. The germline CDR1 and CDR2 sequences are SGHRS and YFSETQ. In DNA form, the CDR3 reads TGCGCCAGCAGCCCTGGGGGAGCGGGAGTATCCTACAATGAGCAGTTCTTC. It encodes CASSPGGAGVSYNEQFF.

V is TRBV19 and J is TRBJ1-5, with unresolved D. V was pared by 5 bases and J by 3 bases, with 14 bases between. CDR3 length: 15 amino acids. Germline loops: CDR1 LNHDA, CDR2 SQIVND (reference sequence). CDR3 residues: CASSPGGGFNQPQHF. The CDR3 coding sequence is TGTGCCAGTAGTCCTGGAGGAGGATTCAATCAGCCCCAGCATTTT.

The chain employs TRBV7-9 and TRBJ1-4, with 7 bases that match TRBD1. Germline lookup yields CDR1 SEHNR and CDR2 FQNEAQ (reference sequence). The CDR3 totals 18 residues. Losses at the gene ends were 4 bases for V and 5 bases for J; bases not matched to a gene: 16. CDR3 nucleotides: TGTGCCAGCAGCTGGGGGTCGGGACAGACACGATACAATGAAAAACTGTTTTTT. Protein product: CASSWGSGQTRYNEKLFF.

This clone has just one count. The CDR3 protein is CASSLRQGHEQYF. DNA for the CDR3: TGTGCCAGCAGTCTCCGACAGGGCCACGAGCAGTACTTC. The chain recombines TRBV6-6 with TRBJ2-7; 7 positions match TRBD1. V lost 5 bases and J lost 5; bases outside the gene matches: 6. The CDR3 has 13 residues. The germline CDR1 and CDR2 sequences are MNHNY and SVGAGI (reference sequence).

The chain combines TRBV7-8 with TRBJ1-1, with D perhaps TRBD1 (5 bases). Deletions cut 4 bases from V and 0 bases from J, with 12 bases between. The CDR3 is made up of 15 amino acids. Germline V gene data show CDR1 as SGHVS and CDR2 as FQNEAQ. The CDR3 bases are TGTGCCAGCAGCTACTCCGGGGGGGTGAACACTGAAGCTTTCTTT. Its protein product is CASSYSGGVNTEAFF.

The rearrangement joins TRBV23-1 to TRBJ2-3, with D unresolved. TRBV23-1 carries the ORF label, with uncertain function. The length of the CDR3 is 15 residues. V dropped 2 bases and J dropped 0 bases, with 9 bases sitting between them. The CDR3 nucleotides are TGCGCCAGCAGTCAAGATGACTCAAGCACAGATACGCAGTATTTT. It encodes CASSQDDSSTDTQYF.

The CDR3: CASSRRRGGAFF. The CDR3 DNA reads as TGCGCCAGCAGTCGTCGGCGGGGGGGAGCTTTCTTT. The chain links TRBV23-1 to TRBJ1-1; a possible D gene is TRBD1 (5 bases). TRBV23-1 is known as an ORF, though its function is uncertain. The CDR3 runs 12 residues. V dropped 4 bases and J dropped 10 bases, with 13 bases sitting between them.

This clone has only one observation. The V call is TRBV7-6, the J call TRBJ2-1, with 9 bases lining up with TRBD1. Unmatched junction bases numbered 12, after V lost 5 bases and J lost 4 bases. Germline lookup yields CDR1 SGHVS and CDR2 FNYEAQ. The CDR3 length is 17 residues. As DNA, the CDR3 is TGTGCCAGCAGCCGACCCCGGGACAGGGAATTTTACAATGAGCAGTTCTTC. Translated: CASSRPRDREFYNEQFF.

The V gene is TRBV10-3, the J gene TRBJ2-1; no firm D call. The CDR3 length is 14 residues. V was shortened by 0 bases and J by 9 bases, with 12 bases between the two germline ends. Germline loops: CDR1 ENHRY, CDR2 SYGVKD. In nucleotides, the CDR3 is TGTGCCATCAGTGAGTCGAGAGTGGCAGGTGAGCAGTTCTTC. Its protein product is CAISESRVAGEQFF.

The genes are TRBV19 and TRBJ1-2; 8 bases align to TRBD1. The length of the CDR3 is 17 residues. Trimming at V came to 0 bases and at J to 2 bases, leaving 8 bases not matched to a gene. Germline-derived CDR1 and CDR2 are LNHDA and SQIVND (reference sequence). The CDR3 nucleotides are TGTGCCAGTAGTATAGATCCCGGACAGGGATGGAACTATGGCTACACCTTC. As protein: CASSIDPGQGWNYGYTF.